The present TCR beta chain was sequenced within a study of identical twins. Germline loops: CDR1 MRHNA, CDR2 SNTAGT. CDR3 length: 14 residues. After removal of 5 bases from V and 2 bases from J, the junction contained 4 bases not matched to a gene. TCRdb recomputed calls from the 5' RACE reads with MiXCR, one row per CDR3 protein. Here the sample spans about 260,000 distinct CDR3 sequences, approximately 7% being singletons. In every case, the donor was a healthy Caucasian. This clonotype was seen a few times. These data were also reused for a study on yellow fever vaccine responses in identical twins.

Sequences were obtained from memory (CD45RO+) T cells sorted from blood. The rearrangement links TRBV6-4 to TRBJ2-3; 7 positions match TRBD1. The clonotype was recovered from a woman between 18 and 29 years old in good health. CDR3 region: CASSRDSLTDTQYF. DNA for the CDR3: TGTGCCAGCAGTCGGGACAGCCTCACAGATACGCAGTATTTT.